This TCR beta chain appears in the sequencing data of a study of CD4 and CD8 cells across lung adenocarcinoma regions (dated by TCRdb to 2016 to 2018). Some background on the complete study: To look at intratumor heterogeneity in the T cell receptor repertoire, the study compared tumor centers against tumor margins.

The library came from PCR. Sequenced using a HiSeq X Ten. The public reads were reanalyzed by TCRdb: fastp trimming at Q25, MiXCR alignment, in-frame beta chains only. Identical CDR3 proteins give one entry, which carries the most common genes and DNA. This sample is represented by about 16,000 distinct CDR3 sequences; roughly 50% of them were singletons. The ten largest clones represent 32% of the sample. As regards this clonotype: The target of this receptor is not known. Base qualities are not recorded, but no much larger clone differs from it by a single base.

The V end loses 6 bases and the J end loses 9 bases, and a stretch of 16 bases separates them. CDR1 and CDR2 are read off the germline V gene as MNHNS and SASEGT. From the cysteine through the phenylalanine, the CDR3 covers 13 amino acids. CDR3 DNA is the only sequence kept; it has 39 bases, read in frame from the first base. Patients with localized lung adenocarcinoma, a subtype of non-small cell lung cancer, were used as donors. The centers of localized lung adenocarcinomas were where the samples came from. For TCR repertoire analysis, CD8+ T cells from tumor tissue were profiled apart from CD4+ T cells.

This chain joins TRBV6-1 to TRBJ2-3; the D call could be TRBD1 or TRBD2, with each sharing 5 bases. The material sequenced was CD8+ T cells from the center of a lung tumor. The cell subset or site label, read with the paper, signifies: tumor center region. This TCR was sampled from a female donor with lung adenocarcinoma. The CD4 and CD8 labels of this study may be unreliable. Here the CDR3 is given as CASSMGEQETQYF. The DNA sequence reads TGTGCCAGCAGCATGGGGGAGCAAGAGACGCAGTATTTT.